This TCR beta chain emerged from a study of spatial heterogeneity in lung cancer. Study in general: Alpha-chain detections were consistently fewer than beta-chain detections among the sequences.

The sample's time point: sample taken at primary tumor resection. Unsorted tumor, nontumor lung tissue or cryopreserved PBMC supplied the whole RNA. The donors comprised 60 to 80 untreated early-stage non-small cell lung cancer patients. Every molecule of TCR cDNA had its own unique molecular identifier. TCRdb passed the 5' RACE reads through MiXCR, listing each CDR3 protein once. This sample has roughly 49,000 distinct CDR3 sequences; over 5.5% occur once, and the top ten carry roughly 3%. Study-level points and caveats: The study found ubiquitous expanded tumor TCRs in blood more at resection than follow-up.

This clonotype was recorded at least ten times. The antigen is undetermined. This clonotype originated in a female donor with early-stage non-small cell lung cancer. The specimen was PBMCs, collected at surgery.

CDR3 coding DNA: TGTGCCAGCAGCTTAGTAGGCGGGGGTGTAGATACGCAGTATTTT. It yields the protein CASSLVGGGVDTQYF. V and J are TRBV7-6 and TRBJ2-3; 7 nucleotides agree with TRBD2. This CDR3 has 15 residues. V lost 1 base, J lost 5 bases, and 6 bases stayed unmatched. Germline CDR1 SGHVS, CDR2 FNYEAQ.